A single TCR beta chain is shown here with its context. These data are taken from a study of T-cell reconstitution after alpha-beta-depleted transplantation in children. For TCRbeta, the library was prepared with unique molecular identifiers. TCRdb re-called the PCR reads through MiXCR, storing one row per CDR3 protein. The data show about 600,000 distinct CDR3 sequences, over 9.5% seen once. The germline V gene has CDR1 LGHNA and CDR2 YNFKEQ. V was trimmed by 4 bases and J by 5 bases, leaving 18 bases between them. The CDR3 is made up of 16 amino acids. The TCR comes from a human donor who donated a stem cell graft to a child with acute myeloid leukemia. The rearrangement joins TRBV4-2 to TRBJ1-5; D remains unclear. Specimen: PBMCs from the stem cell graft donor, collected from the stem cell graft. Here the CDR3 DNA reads TGTGCCAGCAGCCCCGGACCCCCTTTGATATATCAGCCCCAGCATTTT. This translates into CASSPGPPLIYQPQHF.